What follows describes a single T cell receptor (beta chain). The germline V gene encodes CDR1 SGHDN and CDR2 FVKESK. The CDR3 is 13 residues long. The V end was cut by 4 bases, the J end by 0 bases, with 4 bases between. Here immunoSEQ multiplex PCR was the method, and the copy in TCRdb shows in-frame clones only, minus some. The sample yields about 300,000 clones, 75% to 95% seen once. The data were taken from a study of blood T cell repertoires in COVID-19. The study drew participants aged roughly 18 to 95 years from about two dozen US areas. The origin of this receptor is a woman in her twenties or thirties who had recovered from COVID-19. Material for sequencing was PBMCs or T cells enriched from blood (not recorded which). The J gene is TRBJ1-5, the V gene TRBV14; unclear D gene. This CDR3 is CASSLYSNQPQHF. The DNA for the CDR3 is TGTGCCAGCAGCCTGTATAGCAATCAGCCCCAGCATTTT.